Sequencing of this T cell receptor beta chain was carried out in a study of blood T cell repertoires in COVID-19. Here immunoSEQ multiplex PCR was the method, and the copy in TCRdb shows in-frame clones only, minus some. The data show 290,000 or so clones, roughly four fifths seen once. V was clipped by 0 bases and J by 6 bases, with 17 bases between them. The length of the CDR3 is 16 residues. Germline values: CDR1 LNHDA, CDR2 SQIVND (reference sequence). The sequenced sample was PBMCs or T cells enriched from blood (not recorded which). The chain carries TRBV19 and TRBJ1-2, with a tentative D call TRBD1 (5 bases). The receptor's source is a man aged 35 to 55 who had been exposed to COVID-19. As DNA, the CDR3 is TGTGCCAGTAGTATAGATCTGGTCGCAGGGTGGGATGGCTACACCTTC. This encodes CASSIDLVAGWDGYTF.